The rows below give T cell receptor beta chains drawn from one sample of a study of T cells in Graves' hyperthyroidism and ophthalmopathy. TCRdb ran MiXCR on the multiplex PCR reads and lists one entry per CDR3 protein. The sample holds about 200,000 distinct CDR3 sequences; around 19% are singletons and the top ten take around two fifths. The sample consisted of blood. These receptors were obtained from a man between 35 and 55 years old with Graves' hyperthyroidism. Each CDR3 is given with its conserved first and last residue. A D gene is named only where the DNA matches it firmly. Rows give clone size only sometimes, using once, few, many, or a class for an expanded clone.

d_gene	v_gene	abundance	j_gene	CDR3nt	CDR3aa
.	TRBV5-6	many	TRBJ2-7	TGTGCCAGCAGCACCGGGCCCCAGGGGAGCGAGCAGTACTTC	CASSTGPQGSEQYF
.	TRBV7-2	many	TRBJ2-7	TGTGCCAGCAGCTTAGAGGCGGCACGGTGGGCCTACGAGCAGTACTTC	CASSLEAARWAYEQYF
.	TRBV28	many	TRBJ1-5	TGTGCCAGCAGCCGTGACAGGTCGAATAGCAATCAGCCCCAGCATTTT	CASSRDRSNSNQPQHF
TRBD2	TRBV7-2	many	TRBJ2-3	TGTGCCAGCAGCGAAACTAGCGGGGGTGGCACAGATACGCAGTATTTT	CASSETSGGGTDTQYF
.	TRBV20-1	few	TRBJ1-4	TGCAGTGCTTCGAATGTAGGGGTCGGAGGAACTAATGAAAAACTGTTTTTT	CSASNVGVGGTNEKLFF
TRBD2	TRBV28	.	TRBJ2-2	TGTGCCAGCAGTTTCCCTCGCGCGGGAGCGCGGAACACCGGGGAGCTGTTTTTT	CASSFPRAGARNTGELFF
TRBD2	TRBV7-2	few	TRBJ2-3	TGTGCCAGCAGCGCCCTAGCGGGGGGGCAAGATACGCAGTATTTT	CASSALAGGQDTQYF
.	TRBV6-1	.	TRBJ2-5	TGTGCCAGCAGTGATACGGCTGTGCAAGAGACCCAGTACTTC	CASSDTAVQETQYF
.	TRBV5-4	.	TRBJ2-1	TGTGCCAGCAGCTTGGCCGGGACACCTGGCAATGAGCAGTTCTTC	CASSLAGTPGNEQFF
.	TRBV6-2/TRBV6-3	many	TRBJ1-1	TGTGCCAGCAGTCCCACGACAGGTGAAGGGGTCAACACTGAAGCTTTCTTT	CASSPTTGEGVNTEAFF
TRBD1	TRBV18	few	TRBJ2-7	TGTGCCAGCTCAACCTCGCGGACAGGGGGCTTTTTCGACGAGCAGTACTTC	CASSTSRTGGFFDEQYF
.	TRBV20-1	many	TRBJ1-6	TGCAGTGCTAGAAGTTTTAGTCTTTCACCCCTCCACTTT	CSARSFSLSPLHF
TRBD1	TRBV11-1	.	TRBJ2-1	TGTGCCAGCAGCCCCCGGACAGGGGATTACAATGAGCAGTTCTTC	CASSPRTGDYNEQFF
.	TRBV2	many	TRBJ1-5	TGTGCCAGCAACGACGGGTGGGAAAGCAATCAGCCCCAGCATTTT	CASNDGWESNQPQHF
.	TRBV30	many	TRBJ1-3	TGTGCCTGGAGGACAGTCTCTGGAAACACCATATATTTT	CAWRTVSGNTIYF